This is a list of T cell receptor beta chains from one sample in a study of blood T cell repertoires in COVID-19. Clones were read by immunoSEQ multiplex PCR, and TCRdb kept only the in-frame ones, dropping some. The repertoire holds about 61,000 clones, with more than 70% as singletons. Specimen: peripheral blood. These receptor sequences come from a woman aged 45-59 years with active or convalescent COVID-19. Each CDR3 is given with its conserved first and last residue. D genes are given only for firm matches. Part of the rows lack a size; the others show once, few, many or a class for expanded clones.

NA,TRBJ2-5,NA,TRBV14,TGTGCCAGCAGCCCCACGCGAGGGGGAGGGGAGACCCAGTACTTC,CASSPTRGGGETQYF
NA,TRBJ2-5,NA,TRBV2,TGTGCCAGCAGTGTGGCAGCCGGAGGGGAGACCCAGTACTTC,CASSVAAGGETQYF
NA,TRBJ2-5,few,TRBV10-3,TGTGCCATCAGTGACGTGGGGGGTACACGGGAGACCCAGTACTTC,CAISDVGGTRETQYF
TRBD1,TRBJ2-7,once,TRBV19,TGTGCCAGTAAAGGACAGGGAGAACGCTATGAGCAGTACTTC,CASKGQGERYEQYF
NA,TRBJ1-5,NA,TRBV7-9,TGTGCCAGCAGCCCAACTAATAGCAATCAGCCCCAGCATTTT,CASSPTNSNQPQHF
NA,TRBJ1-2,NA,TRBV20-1,TGCAGTGCCTACAGGTTTGGCTACACCTTC,CSAYRFGYTF
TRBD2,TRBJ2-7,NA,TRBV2,TGTGCCAGTGGACTAGCGCATCCCTACGAGCAGTACTTC,CASGLAHPYEQYF
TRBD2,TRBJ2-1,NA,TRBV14,TGTGCCAGCAGCCAATATGCGGGAGGAACCTTTGTTAACAATGAGCAGTTCTTC,CASSQYAGGTFVNNEQFF
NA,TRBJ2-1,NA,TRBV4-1,TGCGCCAGCAGCCATAGAGAAGTTTCCTACAATGAGCAGTTCTTC,CASSHREVSYNEQFF
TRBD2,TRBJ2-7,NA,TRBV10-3,TGTGCCATCAGCGGTTCTAGCGGAGTTGTTTACGAGCAGTACTTC,CAISGSSGVVYEQYF
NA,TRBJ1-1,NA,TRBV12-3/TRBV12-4,TGTGCCAGCACTTCGACAGAGAACACTGAAGCTTTCTTT,CASTSTENTEAFF
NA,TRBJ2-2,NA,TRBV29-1,TGCAGCGGAACGACAGAGCCCGCGAACACCGGGGAGCTGTTTTTT,CSGTTEPANTGELFF
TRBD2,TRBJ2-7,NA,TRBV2,TGTGCCAGCAGCGACAGCGGGAGTTCCTCCTACGAGCAGTACTTC,CASSDSGSSSYEQYF